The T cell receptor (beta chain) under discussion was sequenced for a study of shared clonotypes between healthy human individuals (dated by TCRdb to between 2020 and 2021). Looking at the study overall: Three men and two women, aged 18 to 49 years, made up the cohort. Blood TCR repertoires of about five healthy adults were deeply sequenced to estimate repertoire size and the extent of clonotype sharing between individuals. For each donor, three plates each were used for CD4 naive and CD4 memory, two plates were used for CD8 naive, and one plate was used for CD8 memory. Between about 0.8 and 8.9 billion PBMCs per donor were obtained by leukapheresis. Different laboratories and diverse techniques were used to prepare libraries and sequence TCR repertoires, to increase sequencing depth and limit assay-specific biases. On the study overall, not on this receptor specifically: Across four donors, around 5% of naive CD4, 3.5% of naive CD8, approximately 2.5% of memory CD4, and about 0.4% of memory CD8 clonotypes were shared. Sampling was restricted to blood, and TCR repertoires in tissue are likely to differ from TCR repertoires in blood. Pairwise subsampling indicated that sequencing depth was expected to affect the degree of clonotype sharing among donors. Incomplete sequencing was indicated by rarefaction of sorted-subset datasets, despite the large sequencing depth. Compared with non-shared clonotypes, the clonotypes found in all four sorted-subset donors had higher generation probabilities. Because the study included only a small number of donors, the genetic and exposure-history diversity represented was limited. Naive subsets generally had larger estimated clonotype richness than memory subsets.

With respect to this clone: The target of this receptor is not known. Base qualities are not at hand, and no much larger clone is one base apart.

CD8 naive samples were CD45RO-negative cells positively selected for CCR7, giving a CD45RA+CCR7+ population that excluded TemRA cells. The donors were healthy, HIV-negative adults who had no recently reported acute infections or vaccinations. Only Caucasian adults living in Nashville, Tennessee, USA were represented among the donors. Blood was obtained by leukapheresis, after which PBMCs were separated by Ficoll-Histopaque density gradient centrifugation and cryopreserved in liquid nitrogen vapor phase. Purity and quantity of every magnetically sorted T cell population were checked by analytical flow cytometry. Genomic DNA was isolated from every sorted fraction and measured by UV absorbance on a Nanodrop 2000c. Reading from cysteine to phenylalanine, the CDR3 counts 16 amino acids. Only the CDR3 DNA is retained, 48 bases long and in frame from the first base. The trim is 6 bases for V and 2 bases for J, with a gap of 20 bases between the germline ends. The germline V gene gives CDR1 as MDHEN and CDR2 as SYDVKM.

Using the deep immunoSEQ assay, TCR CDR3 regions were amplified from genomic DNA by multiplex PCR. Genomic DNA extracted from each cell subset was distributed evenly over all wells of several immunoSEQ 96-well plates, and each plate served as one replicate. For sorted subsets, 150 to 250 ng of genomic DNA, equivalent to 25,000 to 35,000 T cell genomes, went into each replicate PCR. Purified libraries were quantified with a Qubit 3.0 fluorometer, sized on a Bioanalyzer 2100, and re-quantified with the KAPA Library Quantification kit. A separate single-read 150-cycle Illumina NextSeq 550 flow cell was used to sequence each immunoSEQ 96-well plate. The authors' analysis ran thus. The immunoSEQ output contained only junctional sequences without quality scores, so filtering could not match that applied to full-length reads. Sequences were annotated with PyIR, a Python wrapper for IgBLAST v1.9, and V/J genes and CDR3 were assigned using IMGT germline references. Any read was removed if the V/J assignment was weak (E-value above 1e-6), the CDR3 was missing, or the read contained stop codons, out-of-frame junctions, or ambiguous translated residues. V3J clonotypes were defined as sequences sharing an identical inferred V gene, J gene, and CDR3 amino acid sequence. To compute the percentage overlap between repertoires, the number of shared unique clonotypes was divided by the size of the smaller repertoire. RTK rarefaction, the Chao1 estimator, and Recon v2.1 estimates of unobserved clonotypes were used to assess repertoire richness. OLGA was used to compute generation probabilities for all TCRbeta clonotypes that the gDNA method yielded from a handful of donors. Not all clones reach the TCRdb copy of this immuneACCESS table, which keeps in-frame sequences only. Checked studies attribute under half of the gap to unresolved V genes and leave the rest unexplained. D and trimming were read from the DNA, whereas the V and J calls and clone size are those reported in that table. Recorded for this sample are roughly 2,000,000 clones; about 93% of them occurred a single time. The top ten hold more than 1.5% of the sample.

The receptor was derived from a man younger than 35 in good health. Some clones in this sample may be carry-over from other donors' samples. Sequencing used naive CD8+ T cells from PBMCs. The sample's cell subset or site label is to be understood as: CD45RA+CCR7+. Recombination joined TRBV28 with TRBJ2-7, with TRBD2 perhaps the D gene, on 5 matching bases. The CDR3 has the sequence CASSPRGGPGAYEQYF. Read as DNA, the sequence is TGTGCCAGCAGCCCCCGCGGCGGACCCGGGGCCTACGAGCAGTACTTC.